The present T cell receptor (beta chain) was sequenced within a study of CD8+ T cells in alopecia areata. V gave up 4 bases and J gave up 3 bases, with 6 bases separating them. Germline V gene lookup returns CDR1 SQVTM and CDR2 ANQGSEA. The length of the CDR3 is 11 residues. Comments on this clone: Antigen unknown.

RNA, once extracted, was reverse transcribed into cDNA for use as the sequencing template. TCRdb keeps only in-frame clones here, not all; method: immunoSEQ multiplex PCR. This sample carries 65,000 to 100,000 clones, around 54% of them seen once, and the ten largest clones take around 5%. Whole-study results and caveats: In patients, TCRs were shared less clearly than in mice, and HLA may possibly be involved. It was lesional scalp, especially alopecia totalis/universalis, that showed higher clonality than normal scalp.

The study team obtained lesional scalp punch biopsies and peripheral blood from alopecia areata patients. The sequence was collected from a human donor with alopecia areata. This sequence joins TRBV29-1 and TRBJ1-2; D not resolved. Input material: NKG2D-high CD8+ T cells sorted from blood. CDR3 residues: CSVVRDYGYTF. CDR3 nucleotides: TGCAGCGTTGTTAGGGACTATGGCTACACCTTC.